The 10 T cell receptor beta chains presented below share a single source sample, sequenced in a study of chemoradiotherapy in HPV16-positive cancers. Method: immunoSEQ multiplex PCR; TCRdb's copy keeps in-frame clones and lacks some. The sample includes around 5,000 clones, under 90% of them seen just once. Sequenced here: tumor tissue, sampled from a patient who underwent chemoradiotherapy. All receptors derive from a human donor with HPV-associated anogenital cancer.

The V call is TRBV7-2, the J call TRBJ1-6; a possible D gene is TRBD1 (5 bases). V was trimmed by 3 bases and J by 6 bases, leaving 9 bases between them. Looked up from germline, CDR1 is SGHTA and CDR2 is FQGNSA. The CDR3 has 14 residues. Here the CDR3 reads CASSLGRVNSPLHF. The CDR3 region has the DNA TGTGCCAGCAGCTTGGGCAGGGTTAATTCACCCCTCCACTTT.

The CDR3 protein is CASSLEGGDEQFF. CDR3 DNA: TGTGCCAGCAGCTTAGAAGGGGGAGATGAGCAGTTCTTC. The chain joins TRBV11-2 to TRBJ2-1; D perhaps matches TRBD1 (6 bases). Germline CDR1 SGHAT, CDR2 FQNNGV. The CDR3 consists of 13 residues. The ends were cut back, 0 bases at V and 8 bases at J, with 8 bases in the middle.

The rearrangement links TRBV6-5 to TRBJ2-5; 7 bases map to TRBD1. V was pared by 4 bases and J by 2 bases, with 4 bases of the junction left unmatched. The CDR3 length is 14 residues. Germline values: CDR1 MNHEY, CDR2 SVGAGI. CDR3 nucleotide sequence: TGTGCCAGCAGTTCCGGGACAGCACAAGAGACCCAGTACTTC. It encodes CASSSGTAQETQYF.

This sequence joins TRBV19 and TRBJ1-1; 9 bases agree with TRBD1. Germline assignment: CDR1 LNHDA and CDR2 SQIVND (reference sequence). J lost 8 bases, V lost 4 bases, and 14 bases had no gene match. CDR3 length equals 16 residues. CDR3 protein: CASSTTRDRDVPEAFF. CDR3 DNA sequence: TGTGCCAGTAGTACGACTCGGGACAGGGATGTTCCAGAAGCTTTCTTT.

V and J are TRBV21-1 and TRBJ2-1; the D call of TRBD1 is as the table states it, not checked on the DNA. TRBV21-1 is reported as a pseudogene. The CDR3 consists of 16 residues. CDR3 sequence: CASSPSFRSSYNEQFF. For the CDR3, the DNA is TGTGCCAGCAGCCCCAGTTTCCGCAGCTCCTACAATGAGCAGTTCTTC.

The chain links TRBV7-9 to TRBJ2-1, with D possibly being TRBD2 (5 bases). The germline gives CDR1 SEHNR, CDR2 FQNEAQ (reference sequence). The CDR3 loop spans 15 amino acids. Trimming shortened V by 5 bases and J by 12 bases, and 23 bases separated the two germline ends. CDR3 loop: CASSLTHSEGPPQFF. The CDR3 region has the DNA TGTGCCAGCAGCCTCACCCACAGTGAGGGCCCGCCGCAGTTCTTC.

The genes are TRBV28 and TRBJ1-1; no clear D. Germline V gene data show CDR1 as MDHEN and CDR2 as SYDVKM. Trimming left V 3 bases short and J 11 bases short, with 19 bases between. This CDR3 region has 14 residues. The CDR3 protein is CASSFGGQLLEAFF. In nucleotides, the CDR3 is TGTGCCAGCAGTTTTGGTGGGCAGCTACTTGAGGCTTTCTTT.

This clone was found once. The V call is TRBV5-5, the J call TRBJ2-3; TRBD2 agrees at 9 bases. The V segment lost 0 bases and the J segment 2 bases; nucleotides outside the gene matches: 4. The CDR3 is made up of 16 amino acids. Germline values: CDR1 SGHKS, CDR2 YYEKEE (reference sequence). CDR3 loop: CASSLGVAGVTDTQYF. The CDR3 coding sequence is TGTGCCAGCAGCTTGGGGGTAGCGGGGGTCACAGATACGCAGTATTTT.

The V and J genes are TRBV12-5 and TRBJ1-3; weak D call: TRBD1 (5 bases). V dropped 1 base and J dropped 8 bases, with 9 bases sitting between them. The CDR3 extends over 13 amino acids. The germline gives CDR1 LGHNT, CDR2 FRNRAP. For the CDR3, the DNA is TGTGCTAGTGGTTTGGAGGGACTGTACACCATATATTTT. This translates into CASGLEGLYTIYF.

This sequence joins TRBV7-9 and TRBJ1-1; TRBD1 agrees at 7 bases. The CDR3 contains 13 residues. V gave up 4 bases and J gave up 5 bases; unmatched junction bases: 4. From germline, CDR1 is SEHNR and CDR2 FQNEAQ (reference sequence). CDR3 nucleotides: TGTGCCAGCAGCTCAGCAGGGGGGACTGAAGCTTTCTTT. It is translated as CASSSAGGTEAFF.